A selection of T cell receptor beta chains follows, all from one sample in a study of cytomegalovirus exposure and HLA in healthy donors. This table comes from immunoSEQ multiplex PCR, and its TCRdb copy is limited to in-frame clones, with some not included. The data show under 200,000 clones, more than 60% seen once. The source material was PBMCs. The receptors come from a woman aged 40 to 50 in good health and CMV-seropositive. Both conserved end residues are part of each CDR3. D genes are given only for firm matches. Where a row states a size, it is once, few, many or the class of an expanded clone; other rows omit it.

V,J,D,size,DNA,CDR3
TRBV5-1,TRBJ2-5,TRBD1,-,TGCGCCAGCAGCATGGGACAGGGGAACGGAGAGACCCAGTACTTC,CASSMGQGNGETQYF
TRBV13,TRBJ2-3,-,-,TGTGCCAGCAGCTTAGCTGGGGGGTTAGATACGCAGTATTTT,CASSLAGGLDTQYF
TRBV30,TRBJ1-2,TRBD1,-,TGTGCCTGGACCCTTGGGACAGCTGGCTACACCTTC,CAWTLGTAGYTF
TRBV7-2,TRBJ1-3,-,-,TGTGCCAGCAGCTTTGGGGGGGACCAGGGAAACACCATATATTTT,CASSFGGDQGNTIYF
TRBV28,TRBJ1-2,TRBD1,-,TGTGCCAGCCGGGACAGTGTTTATGGCTACACCTTC,CASRDSVYGYTF
TRBV29-1,TRBJ2-2,-,-,TGCAGCGTTGGCAGGGTAGGATCGGAGCTGTTTTTT,CSVGRVGSELFF
TRBV4-1,TRBJ2-3,-,-,TGCGCCAGCAGCCAAGTTTTCAGGGTTACAGATACGCAGTATTTT,CASSQVFRVTDTQYF
TRBV6-1,TRBJ2-1,TRBD2,-,TGTGCCAGCAGTGAGGCTAGCGGGAGGTACTCCTACAATGAGCAGTTCTTC,CASSEASGRYSYNEQFF
TRBV19,TRBJ2-1,TRBD2,-,TGTGCCAGTAGTAGACTAGCGGGGGTTCTAGATGAGCAGTTCTTC,CASSRLAGVLDEQFF
TRBV19,TRBJ1-6,-,-,TGTGCCAGTAGTATGGTGAGGCAGCTGAGCTCCTATAATTCACCCCTCCACTTT,CASSMVRQLSSYNSPLHF
TRBV27,TRBJ2-7,-,-,TGTGCCAGCAGTCAGCCGGACAGATACGAGCAGTACTTC,CASSQPDRYEQYF
TRBV5-8,TRBJ1-1,TRBD1,-,TGTGCCAGCAGCTATTCTGGGACAGGGTGGACTACGACTGAAGCTTTCTTT,CASSYSGTGWTTTEAFF
TRBV4-3,TRBJ2-1,-,-,TGCGCCAGCAGCCCATCGTTGCGGGGTTTGGGAGCCGACAATGAGCAGTTCTTC,CASSPSLRGLGADNEQFF
TRBV5-1,TRBJ1-1,TRBD1,-,TGCGCCAGCAGCTCTAATACAGGGGACACTGAAGCTTTCTTT,CASSSNTGDTEAFF
TRBV30,TRBJ1-3,-,once,TGTGCCTGGTCCTTGAATGTGGGCAGGAACACCATATATTTT,CAWSLNVGRNTIYF
TRBV30,TRBJ1-2,-,-,TGTGCCTGGTCAGACAGTCGTTTATGCCCCACCTTC,CAWSDSRLCPTF
TRBV19,TRBJ1-1,TRBD1,-,TGTGCCAGTCGAGGACAGGGAGATTCAAACACTGAAGCTTTCTTT,CASRGQGDSNTEAFF
TRBV9,TRBJ1-3,-,-,TGTGCCAGCAGCGTGGCCTCTGGAAACACCATATATTTT,CASSVASGNTIYF
TRBV10-3,TRBJ2-1,TRBD2,-,TGTGCCATCGGGACTAGTTTACTCAATGAGCAGTTCTTC,CAIGTSLLNEQFF
TRBV11-2,TRBJ1-1,TRBD1,-,TGTGCCAGCAGCCCAGATCACCGACAGGGTCCTTTCTTT,CASSPDHRQGPFF
TRBV30,TRBJ1-2,TRBD1,-,TGTGCCTGGAGTAGTCCGGGACAGGGCCGGAGGGGCTACACCTTC,CAWSSPGQGRRGYTF
TRBV29-1,TRBJ2-7,-,-,TGCAGCGTTGAAGTTGCAGGGGACTACGAGCAGTACTTC,CSVEVAGDYEQYF
TRBV15,TRBJ2-7,TRBD1,few,TGTGCCACCAGCGACCGGACAGGGGCCTACGAGCAGTACTTC,CATSDRTGAYEQYF
TRBV30,TRBJ1-4,TRBD1,-,TGTGCCTGGAGTGATGGGACAGGGGTTTTCGAAAAACTGTTTTTT,CAWSDGTGVFEKLFF
TRBV11-3,TRBJ2-7,TRBD1,-,TGTGCCAGCAGCCCAGGGACAGGCGGAGGCTACGAGCAGTACTTC,CASSPGTGGGYEQYF
TRBV2,TRBJ1-5,TRBD1,-,TGTGCCAGCAGGACCGGGACAGGGTACGGGCCCCAGCATTTT,CASRTGTGYGPQHF
TRBV20-1,TRBJ1-3,-,-,TGCAGTGCTAGCCGTGGAAACACCATATATTTT,CSASRGNTIYF
TRBV7-9,TRBJ2-3,-,few,TGTGCCAGCAGCTTGGGGGGAGGACTAATTAGCACAGATACGCAGTATTTT,CASSLGGGLISTDTQYF
TRBV9,TRBJ1-1,-,-,TGTGCCAGCAGCGTGGATCCTCGGGGGTACACTGAAGCTTTCTTT,CASSVDPRGYTEAFF
TRBV10-2,TRBJ2-1,-,-,TGCGCCAGCACTGAGCGTACTGCTCGTCGAGAGCAGTTCTTC,CASTERTARREQFF
TRBV5-1,TRBJ2-1,TRBD2,-,TGCGCCAGCAGCTTGGGTTCTAGCGGGGGGGCGGGTGAGCAGTTCTTC,CASSLGSSGGAGEQFF